Below are 31 T cell receptor beta chains sequenced from a single sample in a study of regulatory T cells in long-lasting Graves disease. Researchers made TCR beta libraries by using iRepertoire HTBI primers and running Arm-PCR on CDR3 regions. TCRdb reprocessed the multiplex PCR reads with MiXCR, giving one entry per CDR3 protein. Altogether 250,000 to 300,000 distinct CDR3 sequences are present, roughly 18% being singletons, with the ten largest covering 13% to 15%. The time point here: newly diagnosed GD, antithyroid drugs for less than 3 months. With RNA extracted from PBMCs as input, the TCR library was made. These data also featured in a second study, about T cells in Graves' hyperthyroidism and ophthalmopathy.

The material sequenced was peripheral blood mononuclear cells (PBMCs), taken at new diagnosis, from a patient treated with antithyroid drugs. The source of these receptors is a woman between 25 and 40 years old with Graves disease.

Ten or more counts support this clonotype. The chain has TRBV9 and TRBJ1-1; tentatively, D is TRBD1 (6 bases). The CDR3 sequence is 18 residues long. CDR1 SGDLS and CDR2 YYNGEE come from the germline V gene. V gave up 4 bases and J gave up 1 base, with 23 bases separating them. DNA for the CDR3: TGTGCCAGCAGCTCCAGCGGGGGGCGCGGCTTCTCGAACACTGAAGCTTTCTTT. This gives the protein CASSSSGGRGFSNTEAFF.

Many counts were recorded for this clonotype. V and J are TRBV19 and TRBJ2-3; D may be TRBD2 (6 bases). The V end lost 7 bases, the J end lost 8 bases, and 16 bases lay between the germline ends. In germline, CDR1 is LNHDA, CDR2 SQIVND (reference sequence). CDR3 length: 13 residues. The CDR3 DNA follows: TGTGCCAGTACCGAGGGGTTGGAGGGTACGCAGTATTTT. Translated, it gives CASTEGLEGTQYF.

This clonotype was seen ten or more times. The V and J genes are TRBV4-1 and TRBJ2-3; D is undetermined. V was cut by 8 bases and J by 6 bases, with 18 bases left in between. Germline CDR1 reads MGHRA; CDR2 reads YSYEKL. The CDR3 has 14 residues. DNA for the CDR3: TGCGCCAGCGGAGACGCTTCGACTCAGGATACGCAGTATTTT. Translating it yields CASGDASTQDTQYF.

The table lists this clonotype with many counts. The V gene is TRBV6-1, the J gene TRBJ1-5; no definite D call. CDR3 length: 14 amino acids. Between the trimmed V and J ends, which lost 4 bases and 0 bases, there was a span of 7 bases. CDR1 MNHNS and CDR2 SASEGT come from the germline V gene. CDR3 amino acids: CASSGEFSNQPQHF. In nucleotides, the CDR3 is TGTGCCAGCAGTGGCGAGTTTAGCAATCAGCCCCAGCATTTT.

The chain employs TRBV20-1 and TRBJ2-1; 8 bases match TRBD1. The CDR3 has 15 residues. With V trimmed by 6 bases and J by 5 bases, 12 bases remained unmatched. CDR1 DFQATT and CDR2 SNEGSKA come from the germline V gene (reference sequence). CDR3 sequence: CSAVTGTGQHNEQFF. In nucleotides, the CDR3 is TGCAGTGCGGTTACCGGGACAGGACAGCACAATGAGCAGTTCTTC.

The rearrangement joins TRBV4-1 to TRBJ1-5, with a tentative D call TRBD1 (6 bases). The CDR3 covers 15 residues. The V and J ends lost 4 bases and 5 bases respectively, with 15 bases between them. In germline, CDR1 is MGHRA, CDR2 YSYEKL. The CDR3 here is CASSLSGGADQPQHF. CDR3 in DNA: TGCGCCAGCAGCCTTTCGGGGGGCGCGGATCAGCCCCAGCATTTT.

The rearrangement joins TRBV4-1 to TRBJ2-6; TRBD1 aligns across 11 bases. V lost 1 base to trimming and J lost 1 base; unmatched junction nucleotides: 3. The CDR3 loop spans 18 amino acids. CDR1 and CDR2 (germline): MGHRA, YSYEKL. The CDR3 sequence: CASSQVGQGASGANVLTF. The DNA for the CDR3 is TGCGCCAGCAGCCAAGTCGGACAGGGGGCGTCTGGGGCCAACGTCCTGACTTTC.

This chain joins TRBV3-1 and TRBJ1-2, with a possible D match to TRBD1 (6 bases). Trimming removed 5 bases from V and 2 bases from J, with 18 bases in between. This CDR3 comprises 16 residues. In germline, CDR1 is LGHDT, CDR2 YNNKEL (reference sequence). CDR3 in amino acids: CASSSNPGHRNYGYTF. As DNA, the CDR3 is TGTGCCAGCAGCTCGAACCCGGGACACAGAAACTATGGCTACACCTTC.

This clonotype has a count of ten or more. The J gene is TRBJ2-2, the V gene TRBV7-2, with D maybe TRBD1 (6 bases). V shed 6 bases and J shed 4 bases, with 18 bases lying between them. In germline, CDR1 is SGHTA, CDR2 FQGNSA. This CDR3 is 16 amino acids long. Here the CDR3 reads CASSAPQQGRTGELFF. The CDR3 bases are TGTGCCAGCAGTGCCCCGCAACAGGGTCGCACCGGGGAGCTGTTTTTT.

This clonotype appeared many times. This chain joins TRBV20-1 and TRBJ1-1; TRBD1 matches 7 bases. This CDR3 spans 11 amino acids. The V and J ends lost 6 bases and 11 bases, in that order; junction bases with no gene match: 9. Germline assignment: CDR1 DFQATT and CDR2 SNEGSKA (reference sequence). The CDR3 bases are TGCAGTGCCTGGGACAGACGCCGGGCTTTCTTT. Residues: CSAWDRRRAFF.

In this sample, this clonotype turned up many times. The junction differs from germline at one of its ends, possibly a read error. The chain carries TRBV29-1 and TRBJ2-1; 9 nucleotides match TRBD2. Germline V lookup: CDR1 SQVTM, CDR2 ANQGSEA. The CDR3 consists of 15 residues. Here the CDR3 DNA reads TGCAGCGTTGAAGAGGGGGCGGGACTAGCCCATGAGCAGCTCTTC. It encodes CSVEEGAGLAHEQLF.

At least ten counts were recorded for this clonotype. V is TRBV18 and J is TRBJ1-4; D is possibly TRBD1 (5 bases). Trimming took off 2 bases at V and 10 bases at J, with 17 bases between the two ends. Germline CDR1 and CDR2: KGHSH and LQKENI. This CDR3 region has 15 residues. The CDR3 nucleotides are TGTGCCAGCTCACCATCGGGGGGGTTGGCAGGAAAACTGTTTTTT. It yields the protein CASSPSGGLAGKLFF.

This clonotype was recorded at least ten times. J is TRBJ1-5 and V is TRBV6-1; TRBD1 matches 7 bases. CDR3 length: 15 amino acids. The ends lost 6 bases at V and 4 bases at J; junction bases unmatched: 9. Germline V CDR1 and CDR2: MNHNS, SASEGT. Written as DNA, the CDR3 is TGTGCCAGCAGAATAAGACAGGGTGGGAATCAGCCCCAGCATTTT. It codes for CASRIRQGGNQPQHF.

This clonotype was counted many times. The rearrangement joins TRBV4-2 to TRBJ2-3; 9 bases map to TRBD1. Trimming took 4 bases from V and 5 from J; bases not matched to a gene: 16. CDR1 and CDR2 (germline): LGHNA, YNFKEQ. The CDR3 has 18 residues. CDR3 sequence reads: CASSRDEPGTGLRDTQYF. Here the CDR3 DNA reads TGTGCCAGCAGCCGCGATGAACCCGGGACAGGGTTACGAGATACGCAGTATTTT.

V is TRBV5-5 and J is TRBJ2-4; TRBD2 agrees at 9 bases. The CDR3 is made up of 17 amino acids. Losses at the gene ends were 4 bases for V and 1 base for J; bases not matched to a gene: 9. Germline CDR1 SGHKS, CDR2 YYEKEE (reference sequence). CDR3 coding DNA: TGTGCCAGCAGCCAATTTGGGGCGGGGGGGGCCAAAAACATTCAGTACTTC. Protein: CASSQFGAGGAKNIQYF.

This clonotype was seen more than once but under ten times. This rearrangement joins TRBV19 to TRBJ1-2, with 7 bases fitting TRBD1. Looked up from germline, CDR1 is LNHDA and CDR2 is SQIVND (reference sequence). The CDR3 loop spans 10 amino acids. Trimming at V came to 7 bases and at J to 7 bases, leaving 0 bases not matched to a gene. The CDR3 loop is CASKGAGYTF. CDR3 DNA: TGTGCCAGTAAGGGGGCTGGCTACACCTTC.

J is TRBJ2-1 and V is TRBV27; D uncertain. Germline assignment: CDR1 MNHEY and CDR2 SMNVEV (reference sequence). Trimming took off 4 bases at V and 2 bases at J, with 18 bases between the two ends. The CDR3 contains 17 residues. The CDR3 loop is CASSSGRTWGPYNEQFF. CDR3 DNA: TGTGCCAGCAGTTCCGGACGTACCTGGGGTCCCTACAATGAGCAGTTCTTC.

This clonotype has at least ten counts. DNA of the CDR3: TGTGCCAGCAGCCAACAACGAGGGAATGAGCAGTTCTTC. Translating it yields CASSQQRGNEQFF. The chain couples TRBV3-1 to TRBJ2-1; perhaps TRBD2 as D (5 bases). Germline CDR1 is LGHDT and CDR2 is YNNKEL (reference sequence). V lost 2 bases and J 7 bases, leaving 9 bases between the germline ends. There are 13 residues in the CDR3.

At least ten counts were recorded for this clonotype. The chain couples TRBV6-1 to TRBJ2-1; D is unclear. Germline V lookup: CDR1 MNHNS, CDR2 SASEGT. The CDR3 runs to 12 residues. V lost 6 bases to trimming and J lost 7 bases, with 10 bases between them. The CDR3 DNA reads as TGTGCCAGCAGGCCAAGCATGAATGAGCAGTTCTTC. Translated: CASRPSMNEQFF.

This clonotype was seen ten or more times. The V gene is TRBV20-1, the J gene TRBJ1-1, with D possibly TRBD1 on 5 matching bases. The germline V and J ends were trimmed by 3 bases and 6 bases, with 14 bases remaining between them. The germline V gene has CDR1 DFQATT and CDR2 SNEGSKA (reference sequence). The CDR3 has 13 residues. The CDR3 nucleotides are TGCAGTGCTAGTTATCGAGGGGATGCTGAAGCTTTCTTT. It yields the protein CSASYRGDAEAFF.

This clonotype was detected ten times or more. V gene TRBV14 combines with J gene TRBJ2-5, with no clear D. This CDR3 spans 13 amino acids. Trimming stripped 0 bases from V and 9 bases from J, with 11 bases between. CDR1 SGHDN and CDR2 FVKESK come from the germline V gene. CDR3 bases: TGTGCCAGCAGCCAAGATTGGCTTCTACCCCAGTACTTC. Its protein product is CASSQDWLLPQYF. Full variable domain (outside the CDR3, taken from reference TRBV14 and TRBJ2-5): EAGVTQFPSHSVIEKGQTVTLRCDPISGHDNLYWYRRVMGKEIKFLLHFVKESKQDESGMPNNRFLAERTGGTYSTLKVQPAELEDSGVYFCASSQDWLLPQYFGPGTRLLVL.

This clonotype was counted many times. This sequence joins TRBV7-2 and TRBJ2-5, with a tentative D call TRBD2 (5 bases). V was pared by 1 base and J by 5 bases, with 14 bases between. CDR1 is SGHTA and CDR2 is FQGNSA in the germline V gene. This CDR3 contains 15 residues. In nucleotides, the CDR3 is TGTGCCAGCAGCTTAGACTACACCGCGGGTGAGACCCAGTACTTC. As protein: CASSLDYTAGETQYF. Looking up the rest from reference TRBV7-2 and TRBJ2-5 gives the full variable domain: GAGVSQSPSNKVTEKGKDVELRCDPISGHTALYWYRQSLGQGLEFLIYFQGNSAPDKSGLPSDRFSAERTGGSVSTLTIQRTQQEDSAVYLCASSLDYTAGETQYFGPGTRLLVL.

This clonotype has ten or more counts. The chain has TRBV7-8 and TRBJ2-3; D is possibly TRBD2 (5 bases). The V gene lost 3 bases and the J gene lost 1 base, with 14 bases spanning the gap. CDR3 length: 16 amino acids. The V gene's germline CDR1 is SGHVS and CDR2 FQNEAQ. CDR3 DNA: TGTGCCAGCAGCTTTGATTGGCGGGCCCGCACAGATACGCAGTATTTT. This codes for CASSFDWRARTDTQYF.

This clonotype was counted only a few times. The rearrangement joins TRBV5-4 to TRBJ1-2, with a possible D match to TRBD1 (5 bases). The CDR3 totals 14 residues. V was trimmed by 0 bases and J by 7 bases, leaving 13 bases between them. Germline CDR1 reads SGHNT; CDR2 reads YYREEE (reference sequence). The CDR3 DNA is TGTGCCAGCAGCTTGGAGGACACTCTGGGTGGCTACACCTTC. Encoded protein: CASSLEDTLGGYTF.

Details on this clonotype: A much larger clone lies one base from this, so it may be a read error. The final CDR3 position lacks the conserved phenylalanine or tryptophan, pointing to a likely read error. This chain joins TRBV27 and TRBJ1-1; D possibly corresponds to TRBD1 (5 bases). The CDR3 contains 16 residues. CDR1 is MNHEY, CDR2 SMNVEV, per germline (reference sequence). The germline V and J ends were trimmed by 6 bases and 4 bases, with 21 bases remaining between them. The CDR3 DNA reads as TGTGCCAGCAGCAGAACCCCGGGGGTTTTGGGCACTGAAGCTTTCCTT. Translated: CASSRTPGVLGTEAFL.

V is TRBV19 and J is TRBJ1-1; possible D gene TRBD1, 6 bases. CDR3 length: 16 amino acids. Trimming took off 0 bases at V and 1 base at J, with 12 bases between the two ends. CDR1 and CDR2 from the germline V gene are LNHDA and SQIVND (reference sequence). The chain's CDR3 is CASSIDSGGPNTEAFF. The CDR3 nucleotides read TGTGCCAGTAGTATAGATTCGGGGGGCCCGAACACTGAAGCTTTCTTT.

As for this clonotype: A far larger clone differs by one base, so this is likely a read error. Because the CDR3 is missing its conserved closing phenylalanine or tryptophan, this is likely a read error. The chain is built from TRBV7-8 and TRBJ2-1, with 7 bases aligning to TRBD2. This CDR3 has 15 amino acids. Germline V CDR1 and CDR2: SGHVS, FQNEAQ. The trim removed 5 bases at V and 2 bases at J, leaving 6 bases unmatched. The CDR3 sequence is CASSASGPPYNEQFL. The CDR3 DNA follows: TGTGCCAGCAGCGCTAGCGGCCCACCCTACAATGAGCAGTTCCTC.

This chain links TRBV20-1 with TRBJ2-7; D may correspond to TRBD1 or TRBD2 (6 bases each). The CDR3 sequence is 16 residues long. The germline gives CDR1 DFQATT, CDR2 SNEGSKA (reference sequence). The V end lost 0 bases, the J end lost 4 bases, and 19 bases lay between the germline ends. The CDR3 loop reads CSARDGGAGDPYEQYF. As DNA, the CDR3 is TGCAGTGCTAGAGATGGCGGGGCAGGGGACCCATACGAGCAGTACTTC.

This clonotype was found many times. The genes are TRBV7-2 and TRBJ1-4; a weak D match, TRBD1 (5 bases). CDR1 is SGHTA, CDR2 FQGNSA, per germline. This CDR3 comprises 16 residues. The V and J ends lost 5 bases and 6 bases respectively, with 19 bases between them. The CDR3 DNA follows: TGTGCCAGCAGCCAGACTGTAGGGGTAGTCGATGAAAAACTGTTTTTT. Translating it yields CASSQTVGVVDEKLFF.

The table lists this clonotype with many counts. The chain uses TRBV5-8 and TRBJ1-5, with TRBD1 as a possible D gene (6 bases). V was clipped by 1 base and J by 6 bases, with 11 bases between them. The germline gives CDR1 SGHTS, CDR2 YDEGEE. This CDR3 contains 14 residues. The CDR3 coding sequence is TGTGCCAGCAGCTTGTGGGAGGGGGGTCAGCCCCAGCATTTT. It codes for CASSLWEGGQPQHF. Together with reference TRBV5-8 and TRBJ1-5, the CDR3 gives the full variable domain: EAGVTQSPTHLIKTRGQQATLRCSPISGHTSVYWYQQALGLGLQFLLWYDEGEERNRGNFPPRFSGRQFPNYSSELNVNALELEDSALYLCASSLWEGGQPQHFGDGTRLSIL.

Details on this clonotype: One base separates it from a far larger clone, so it is likely a read error. The genes are TRBV11-2 and TRBJ2-5; unclear D gene. This CDR3 spans 14 amino acids. Germline-derived CDR1 and CDR2 are SGHAT and FQNNGV. The CDR3 DNA reads TGTGCCAGCGGCTTAGTTTCTCGCTCGGGGACCCAGTACTTC. This codes for CASGLVSRSGTQYF.